This record looks at one T cell receptor beta chain sequence and its context. It has no known antigen specificity. Per-nucleotide qualities are absent, and no much larger clonotype sits a single base away. High-throughput TCR beta sequencing profiled peripheral blood CD8+ and CD4+ T cells from healthy donors, Susac syndrome patients and multiple sclerosis patients. The multiple sclerosis controls were treatment-naive patients whose relapsing-remitting disease, either stable or active, fulfilled the revised McDonald criteria. Bulk CD8+ and CD4+ T cells were purified by magnetic negative isolation, whereas CD8+ TEMRA cells were enriched by FACS. Blood was drawn into EDTA tubes, processed within 24 hours, and PBMCs were isolated by density gradient centrifugation. PBMCs destined for TCR sequencing were cryopreserved in liquid nitrogen and later thawed in a 37 °C water bath. Purity of sorted or isolated CD4+, CD8+ and CD8+ TEMRA cells was at least 90%.

The sample is drawn from a study of CD8 T cells in Susac syndrome (dated by TCRdb to between 2018 and 2021). In the study overall: The study used repertoire sequencing to test whether antigen drove CD8+ T cell activation and differentiation in Susac syndrome.

The full study reports these points: The number of individuals in the TCR sequencing and HLA analysis was recognized as being relatively small.

RNA was extracted with the RNeasy kit and about 0.5 to 1 ug was reverse transcribed using random hexamers. TCR beta CDR3 regions were amplified with the immunoSEQ multiplex PCR assay covering 54 Vbeta and 13 Jbeta segments. To correct PCR amplification bias, a synthetic template baseline was used for both primer optimization and computational correction. Concerning the study's data processing: Reads were annotated to V, D and J genes per IMGT and analyzed with immunoSEQ Analyzer, keeping only productive sequences. To calculate clonality, Shannon entropy was normalized by log2 of the number of productive unique sequences and then subtracted from one. For each patient and control, public and private clones were evaluated among the 100 most prevalent clones. Susac-specific clones were defined as absent from healthy and MS cohorts, over a thousand published viral clones and other ImmuneACCESS disease sequences. Through fastp at Q25 and MiXCR, TCRdb rebuilt clones from the public reads, retaining in-frame beta chains. Each CDR3 protein gets just one entry, which takes the most common genes and DNA from the rows behind it. The V and J calls, along with clone size, are taken from TCRdb and not from the paper's own processing. The sample records 150,000 to 200,000 distinct CDR3 sequences, 94% of which are singletons. Clones ranked in the top ten supply about 0.095% of the sample.

CDR1 and CDR2 (SNHLY, FYNNEI) derive from the germline V gene. The CDR3 starts with the cysteine, ends with the phenylalanine, and has 14 residues. Only CDR3 DNA is held: 42 bases, read in frame from base 1. The sequence came from a human donor with multiple sclerosis. Recombination connected TRBV2 to TRBJ1-3; the D gene is perhaps TRBD1, on 5 matching bases. Sequences were obtained from CD4+ T cells from PBMCs. The CDR3 is CAGGGGNSGNTIYF. The DNA sequence is TGTGCTGGGGGGGGAGGGAACTCTGGAAACACCATATATTTT.